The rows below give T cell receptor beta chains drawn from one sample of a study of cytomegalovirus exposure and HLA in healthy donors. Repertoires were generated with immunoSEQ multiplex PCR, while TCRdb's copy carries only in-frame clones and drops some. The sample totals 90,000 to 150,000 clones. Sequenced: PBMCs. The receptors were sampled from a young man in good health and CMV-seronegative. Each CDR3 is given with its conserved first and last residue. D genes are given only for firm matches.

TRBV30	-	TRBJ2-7	TGTGCCTGGAGCTGGGCGGGATTAGCCTACGAGCAGTACTTC	CAWSWAGLAYEQYF
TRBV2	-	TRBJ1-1	TGTGCCAGACTCCCGGAAGGGGACACCCACACTGAAGCTTTCTTT	CARLPEGDTHTEAFF
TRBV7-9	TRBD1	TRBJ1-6	TGTGCCAGCAGCCTACCCGGGACAGGGGATAATTCACCCCTCCACTTT	CASSLPGTGDNSPLHF
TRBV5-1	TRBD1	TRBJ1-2	TGCGCCAGCAGCTTGGATGGCAGGGGGCTTGGCTACACCTTC	CASSLDGRGLGYTF
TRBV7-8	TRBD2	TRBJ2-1	TGTGCCAGCAGCTTAGCGTCCCTAGCGGAGACGTTCTTC	CASSLASLAETFF
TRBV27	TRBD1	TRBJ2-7	TGTGCCAGCAGCGCGGACAGGGCGGGCTACGAGCAGTACTTC	CASSADRAGYEQYF
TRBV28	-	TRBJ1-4	TGTGCCAGCAGTTTATCAGGAGGAACTTCGGAAAAACTGTTTTTT	CASSLSGGTSEKLFF
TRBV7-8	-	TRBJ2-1	TGTGCCAGCAGCTTACGGGGAAGCTCCTACAATGAGCAGTTCTTC	CASSLRGSSYNEQFF
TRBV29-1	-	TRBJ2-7	TGCAGCGCCAAGGGTGAGGGCAGGCAGGTCTTC	CSAKGEGRQVF
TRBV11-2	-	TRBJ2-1	TGTGCCAGCAGCCATCTAAACAATGAGCAGTTCTTC	CASSHLNNEQFF
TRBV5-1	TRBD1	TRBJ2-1	TGCGCCAGCAGCTTAGGGACAGACCACAATGAGCAGTTCTTC	CASSLGTDHNEQFF
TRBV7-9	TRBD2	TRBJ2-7	TGTGCCAGCAGCATAGCATACCTACAGACTAGCGGAACCTACGAGCAGTACTTC	CASSIAYLQTSGTYEQYF
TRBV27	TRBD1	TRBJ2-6	TGTGCCAGCAGTTTGGCAGGGGGACGCTCTGGGGCCAACGTCCTGACTTTC	CASSLAGGRSGANVLTF
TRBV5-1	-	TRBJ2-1	TGCGCCAGCAGCTTGGGGGGGGATAACGAGCAGTTCTTC	CASSLGGDNEQFF
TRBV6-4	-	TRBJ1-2	TGTGCCAGCAGTTCGAATCCGGGAGACTATGGCTACACCTTC	CASSSNPGDYGYTF
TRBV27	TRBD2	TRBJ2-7	TGTGCCAGCAGTCGCAGAAAGAACAGGGATGGGACTAGCGGCACCTACGAGCAGTACTTC	CASSRRKNRDGTSGTYEQYF
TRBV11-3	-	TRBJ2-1	TGTGCCAGCAGCTACACAGGGCTAGGGGACTACAATGAGCAGTTCTTC	CASSYTGLGDYNEQFF
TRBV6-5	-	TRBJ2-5	TGTGCCAGCAGTTACTCGAAGGGGGAGACCCAGTACTTC	CASSYSKGETQYF
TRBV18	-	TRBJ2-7	TGTGCCAGCTCACGCCAGGGATCCTACGAGCAGTACTTC	CASSRQGSYEQYF
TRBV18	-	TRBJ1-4	TGTGCCAGCTCAATGTGGCAGGGATATGAAAAACTGTTTTTT	CASSMWQGYEKLFF